Below are 8 T cell receptor beta chains sequenced from a single sample in a study of shared clonotypes between healthy human individuals. TCRdb's table, derived via immunoSEQ multiplex PCR, lists solely in-frame clones and lacks some. Here the sample spans under 2.5 million clones, about 90% being singletons. The sequencing sample was made of naive CD4+ T cells from PBMCs. Subset reported: CD45RA+ positively selected. Receptor source: a man between 18 and 29 years old in good health. Some clones in this sample may be carry-over from other donors' samples.

This chain uses TRBV5-1 with TRBJ1-2; no reliable D call. Deletions cut 4 bases from V and 2 bases from J, with 9 bases between. The CDR3 totals 13 residues. The germline gives CDR1 SGHRS, CDR2 YFSETQ. The DNA for the CDR3 is TGCGCCAGCAGCGCCGACGGCAACTATGGCTACACCTTC. Its protein product is CASSADGNYGYTF. The entire variable domain, with the rest obtained from reference TRBV5-1 and TRBJ1-2, is as follows: KAGVTQTPRYLIKTRGQQVTLSCSPISGHRSVSWYQQTPGQGLQFLFEYFSETQRNKGNFPGRFSGRQFSNSRSEMNVSTLELGDSALYLCASSADGNYGYTFGSGTRLTVV.

The V call is TRBV2, the J call TRBJ2-5; 9 bases agree with TRBD2. The J segment lost 5 bases and the V segment lost 1 base, leaving 5 bases of the junction unmatched. CDR3 length: 15 residues. Germline V gene data show CDR1 as SNHLY and CDR2 as FYNNEI. For the CDR3, the DNA is TGTGCCAGCAGTGAAGGTGGACTAGCGATGGAGACCCAGTACTTC. Translated: CASSEGGLAMETQYF.

The chain has TRBV2 and TRBJ2-7; 15 bases align to TRBD2. Trimming cost V 6 bases and J 3 bases; bases outside gene matches: 3. CDR1 is SNHLY and CDR2 is FYNNEI in the germline V gene. This CDR3 contains 15 residues. The CDR3 DNA reads as TGTGCCAGCAGGGGACTAGCGGGAGGCTTCTACGAGCAGTACTTC. It codes for CASRGLAGGFYEQYF. Drawing the rest from reference TRBV2 and TRBJ2-7, the complete variable domain is EPEVTQTPSHQVTQMGQEVILRCVPISNHLYFYWYRQILGQKVEFLVSFYNNEISEKSEIFDDQFSVERPDGSNFTLKIRSTKLEDSAMYFCASRGLAGGFYEQYFGPGTRLTVT.

This clone was found a few times. The chain couples TRBV19 to TRBJ1-2; 8 positions agree with TRBD1. Germline-derived CDR1 and CDR2 are LNHDA and SQIVND (reference sequence). This CDR3 has 14 amino acids. Trimming took 9 bases from V and 2 from J; bases not matched to a gene: 8. Here the CDR3 DNA reads TGTGCCAGCAGAGGGACAGGAATGAACTATGGCTACACCTTC. Protein: CASRGTGMNYGYTF. The full variable domain, completed using reference TRBV19 and TRBJ1-2, is DGGITQSPKYLFRKEGQNVTLSCEQNLNHDAMYWYRQDPGQGLRLIYYSQIVNDFQKGDIAEGYSVSREKKESFPLTVTSAQKNPTAFYLCASRGTGMNYGYTFGSGTRLTVV.

The chain links TRBV5-1 to TRBJ2-1; D is perhaps TRBD2 (5 bases). V gave up 4 bases and J gave up 0 bases, with 11 bases separating them. The CDR3 is 15 amino acids. Germline CDR1 is SGHRS and CDR2 is YFSETQ. The CDR3 reads CASSTRSGSYNEQFF. CDR3 in DNA: TGCGCCAGCAGCACACGGAGCGGCTCCTACAATGAGCAGTTCTTC.

The V gene is TRBV7-9, the J gene TRBJ2-3; D may match TRBD1 or TRBD2 (5 bases each). The CDR3 covers 16 residues. Trimming cost V 5 bases and J 0 bases, with 15 bases left between them. From germline, CDR1 is SEHNR and CDR2 FQNEAQ (reference sequence). CDR3 region: CASSLYGTASTDTQYF. In nucleotides, the CDR3 is TGTGCCAGCAGCCTATATGGGACCGCCAGCACAGATACGCAGTATTTT.

V usage is TRBV19 and J usage is TRBJ2-1; 14 positions agree with TRBD2. CDR1 LNHDA and CDR2 SQIVND come from the germline V gene (reference sequence). The junction had 6 bases not matched to a gene; V was cut back by 6 bases and J by 8 bases. The CDR3 covers 15 residues. The CDR3 DNA is TGTGCCAGTAGGGGACTAGCGGGAGTCACTTATGAGCAGTTCTTC. Translated: CASRGLAGVTYEQFF.

Here the CDR3 reads CASSRTGSTPETQYF. Written as DNA, the CDR3 is TGCGCCAGCAGCCGCACCGGGAGCACTCCGGAGACCCAGTACTTC. The chain carries TRBV4-1 and TRBJ2-5; D may be TRBD2 (6 bases). The germline V gene encodes CDR1 MGHRA and CDR2 YSYEKL. V dropped 4 bases and J dropped 5 bases, with 17 bases sitting between them. The CDR3 is 15 residues long.